Listed below are T cell receptor beta chains from one sample, sequenced in a study of shared clonotypes between healthy human individuals. TCRdb keeps only in-frame clones here, not all; method: immunoSEQ multiplex PCR. The repertoire holds just over 2,000,000 clones, over 85% seen once, with 0.9% to 1.3% in the top ten. Sequencing was performed on naive CD8+ T cells sorted from blood. The receptor set was obtained from a man aged 18-30 years in good health. Both conserved end residues are part of each CDR3. Fields, in order: J gene, CDR3 length, V gene, clone size, D gene, CDR3 DNA, CDR3 protein. The D gene is left open where the match is weak. A clone size is listed for some rows: how often the clone was seen (once, few, many), or a class if it is expanded.

J: TRBJ1-6; length: 17; V: TRBV5-1; size: -; D: -; DNA: TGCGCCAGCAGCTTGGACCTACAGGGTCTCAATAATTCACCCCTCCACTTT; CDR3: CASSLDLQGLNNSPLHF
J: TRBJ2-7; length: 14; V: TRBV28; size: -; D: -; DNA: TGTGCCAGCAGTTTCGAGGGACAAATCTACGAGCAGTACTTC; CDR3: CASSFEGQIYEQYF
J: TRBJ2-7; length: 13; V: TRBV11-2; size: -; D: -; DNA: TGTGCCAGCAGCTTAGGTCCATCGTACGAGCAGTACTTC; CDR3: CASSLGPSYEQYF
J: TRBJ1-4; length: 13; V: TRBV5-8; size: -; D: -; DNA: TGTGCCAGCAGCCGGTGGACAGAGGGAAAACTGTTTTTT; CDR3: CASSRWTEGKLFF
J: TRBJ2-7; length: 15; V: TRBV5-6; size: -; D: TRBD2; DNA: TGTGCCAGCAGCCCTACTAGCGGGGGGGCGTACGAGCAGTACTTC; CDR3: CASSPTSGGAYEQYF
J: TRBJ1-2; length: 15; V: TRBV6-6; size: -; D: -; DNA: TGTGCCAGCAGTTACCCAAGGACTGGAAACTATGGCTACACCTTC; CDR3: CASSYPRTGNYGYTF
J: TRBJ1-1; length: 13; V: TRBV6-5; size: -; D: -; DNA: TGTGCCAGCAGTTCGCAGGGGAGAGAAGGAGCTTTCTTT; CDR3: CASSSQGREGAFF
J: TRBJ2-3; length: 15; V: TRBV5-1; size: -; D: -; DNA: TGCGCCAGCAGCTTGGTTCCTAGCGACACAGATACGCAGTATTTT; CDR3: CASSLVPSDTDTQYF
J: TRBJ1-4; length: 20; V: TRBV6-1; size: -; D: TRBD1; DNA: TGTGCCAGCAGTGTAACCGGGACAGGGGTCATTATTGCAACTAATGAAAAACTGTTTTTT; CDR3: CASSVTGTGVIIATNEKLFF
J: TRBJ2-3; length: 12; V: TRBV7-9; size: -; D: -; DNA: TGTGCCAGCAGCTTAGCCGGGGGTACGCAGTATTTT; CDR3: CASSLAGGTQYF
J: TRBJ2-1; length: 16; V: TRBV7-7; size: -; D: TRBD2; DNA: TGTGCTAGCAGCCCCTCGACTAGCCTAGCGTTTAATGAGCAGTTCTTC; CDR3: CASSPSTSLAFNEQFF
J: TRBJ2-1; length: 15; V: TRBV25-1; size: -; D: -; DNA: TGTGCCAGCAGTGATTGGTCGGTGAACAGTGATGAGCAGTTCTTC; CDR3: CASSDWSVNSDEQFF
J: TRBJ2-2; length: 15; V: TRBV2; size: -; D: TRBD2; DNA: TGTGCCAGCATAAAGCGGGAGCCGGACACCGGGGAGCTGTTTTTT; CDR3: CASIKREPDTGELFF
J: TRBJ1-3; length: 15; V: TRBV5-5; size: -; D: TRBD1; DNA: TGTGCCAGCAGCCCCGGACAGGGTACCGGAAACACCATATATTTT; CDR3: CASSPGQGTGNTIYF
J: TRBJ1-4; length: 21; V: TRBV28; size: -; D: TRBD1; DNA: TGTGCCAGCAGCTTACTAGATTCTCCGGGACAGGGCCTTCCGGGGGATGAAAAACTGTTTTTT; CDR3: CASSLLDSPGQGLPGDEKLFF
J: TRBJ1-1; length: 13; V: TRBV5-5; size: -; D: -; DNA: TGTGCCAGCAGCGTGTCCAGGGACACTGAAGCTTTCTTT; CDR3: CASSVSRDTEAFF
J: TRBJ2-1; length: 16; V: TRBV19; size: -; D: TRBD2; DNA: TGTGCCAGTAGCTCAGGACTAGCGGGGTCCTACAATGAGCAGTTCTTC; CDR3: CASSSGLAGSYNEQFF
J: TRBJ2-5; length: 14; V: TRBV27; size: -; D: TRBD2; DNA: TGTGCCAGCAGTCCTGGGACTAGCGGGGAGACCCAGTACTTC; CDR3: CASSPGTSGETQYF
J: TRBJ2-7; length: 15; V: TRBV4-3; size: -; D: TRBD2; DNA: TGCGCCAGCAGCCCCAGACTAGCGGGAGTCACCGAGCAGTACTTC; CDR3: CASSPRLAGVTEQYF
J: TRBJ2-7; length: 12; V: TRBV29-1; size: -; D: -; DNA: TGCAGCGTTGCTGTGGGGACCTACGAGCAGTACTTC; CDR3: CSVAVGTYEQYF
J: TRBJ2-7; length: 15; V: TRBV27; size: -; D: -; DNA: TGTGCCAGCAGTTTATCGAACGGATTCTCCTACGAGCAGTACTTC; CDR3: CASSLSNGFSYEQYF
J: TRBJ2-5; length: 14; V: TRBV13; size: -; D: -; DNA: TGTGCCAGCAACTTCCACGGGGGCGACGAGACCCAGTACTTC; CDR3: CASNFHGGDETQYF
J: TRBJ2-6; length: 14; V: TRBV4-1; size: -; D: -; DNA: TGCGCCAGCAGCCCCGACTCTGGGGCCAACGTCCTGACTTTC; CDR3: CASSPDSGANVLTF
J: TRBJ1-5; length: 15; V: TRBV4-2; size: once; D: -; DNA: TGTGCCAGCAGCCAAGCACAGGCGGGCAATCAGCCCCAGCATTTT; CDR3: CASSQAQAGNQPQHF
J: TRBJ2-1; length: 17; V: TRBV2; size: -; D: -; DNA: TGTGCCATCCTAACGACCGCCAAAGGGGGCTCCTACAATGAGCAGTTCTTC; CDR3: CAILTTAKGGSYNEQFF
J: TRBJ1-1; length: 13; V: TRBV25-1; size: -; D: -; DNA: TGTGCCAGCAGTGTTACGGCTTACACTGAAGCTTTCTTT; CDR3: CASSVTAYTEAFF
J: TRBJ2-3; length: 18; V: TRBV5-6; size: -; D: TRBD2; DNA: TGTGCCAGCAGCACCGGACTAGCGGGGGGTTTAATTGCAGATACGCAGTATTTT; CDR3: CASSTGLAGGLIADTQYF
J: TRBJ2-2; length: 16; V: TRBV7-2; size: -; D: TRBD2; DNA: TGTGCCAGCAGCCCTGCTCGGGGGGGATACACCGGGGAGCTGTTTTTT; CDR3: CASSPARGGYTGELFF
J: TRBJ2-2; length: 15; V: TRBV6-5; size: -; D: -; DNA: TGTGCCAGCAGTTCCGGCGGACCGATTACCGGGGAGCTGTTTTTT; CDR3: CASSSGGPITGELFF
J: TRBJ2-7; length: 12; V: TRBV29-1; size: -; D: TRBD1; DNA: TGCAGCGCCTGGGACAGTACCTACGAGCAGTACTTC; CDR3: CSAWDSTYEQYF
J: TRBJ2-7; length: 16; V: TRBV4-1; size: -; D: -; DNA: TGCGCCAGCAGCCAAGTCTCCCCCGAGGCAACCTACGAGCAGTACTTC; CDR3: CASSQVSPEATYEQYF
J: TRBJ1-1; length: 13; V: TRBV5-1; size: -; D: TRBD1; DNA: TGCGCCAGCAGGGCCGGGACAGGGGCGGAAGCTTTCTTT; CDR3: CASRAGTGAEAFF